Below are 23 T cell receptor beta chains sequenced from a single sample in a study of PD-1 blockade in classical Hodgkin lymphoma. With no exception, relapse followed autologous stem cell transplantation in all patients, and brentuximab vedotin exposure varied. Data came from immunoSEQ multiplex PCR; TCRdb stores just in-frame clones and leaves some out. The table lists about 100,000 clones, over 80% of them singletons, with 10% to 15% in the top ten. This sample comprised peripheral blood mononuclear cells (PBMCs), obtained at baseline. These receptors originate from a human donor with classical Hodgkin lymphoma.

This clone showed up just once. This chain joins TRBV5-1 and TRBJ1-2; TRBD1 matches at 7 bases. Germline assignment: CDR1 SGHRS and CDR2 YFSETQ. The CDR3 covers 16 residues. V shed 2 bases, J shed 2 bases, and the junction held 9 bases outside the gene matches. CDR3: CASSLQPLQGNYGYTF. The CDR3 DNA sequence: TGCGCCAGCAGCTTACAACCTCTACAGGGGAACTATGGCTACACCTTC.

This chain uses TRBV11-3 with TRBJ2-5; D unclear. The V end was cut by 1 base, the J end by 4 bases, with 10 bases between. The CDR3 is 14 amino acids. Germline V gives CDR1 SGHNT, CDR2 YENEEA. The CDR3 nucleotides are TGTGCCAGCAGCTTAGGGACGGGCTTAGAGACCCAGTACTTC. Its translation: CASSLGTGLETQYF.

The V gene is TRBV19, the J gene TRBJ1-1; D possibly corresponds to TRBD1 (6 bases). V shed 5 bases and J shed 3 bases, with 16 bases lying between them. Germline CDR1 is LNHDA and CDR2 is SQIVND (reference sequence). CDR3 length: 15 amino acids. CDR3 DNA: TGTGCCAGTAGTCCAACAGGGTTGGGGGACACTGAAGCTTTCTTT. As protein: CASSPTGLGDTEAFF.

The gene calls are TRBV19 and TRBJ2-7; D uncertain. This CDR3 is built from 15 residues. Germline-derived CDR1 and CDR2 are LNHDA and SQIVND (reference sequence). Trimming shortened V by 3 bases and J by 0 bases, and 12 bases separated the two germline ends. The CDR3 DNA follows: TGTGCCAGTAGTATTAACAGCTTCTACTCCTACGAGCAGTACTTC. Amino acids: CASSINSFYSYEQYF. Full variable domain (outside the CDR3, taken from reference TRBV19 and TRBJ2-7): DGGITQSPKYLFRKEGQNVTLSCEQNLNHDAMYWYRQDPGQGLRLIYYSQIVNDFQKGDIAEGYSVSREKKESFPLTVTSAQKNPTAFYLCASSINSFYSYEQYFGPGTRLTVT.

The rearrangement joins TRBV11-3 to TRBJ2-1; 9 bases line up with TRBD1. This CDR3 is 15 amino acids long. In germline, CDR1 is SGHNT, CDR2 YENEEA. V was pared by 6 bases and J by 7 bases, with 10 bases of the junction left unmatched. CDR3 sequence reads: CASSLGDREWNEQFF. As DNA, the CDR3 is TGTGCCAGCAGTCTAGGGGACAGGGAATGGAATGAGCAGTTCTTC.

The chain carries TRBV5-4 and TRBJ2-7; 9 bases agree with TRBD2. This CDR3 region has 15 residues. Per the germline V gene, CDR1 is SGHNT and CDR2 is YYREEE (reference sequence). V shed 4 bases, J shed 3 bases, and the junction held 8 bases outside the gene matches. CDR3 DNA sequence: TGTGCCAGCAGCCAGGAGGTAGCGGGAGTCTACGAGCAGTACTTC. Residues: CASSQEVAGVYEQYF.

The gene calls are TRBV5-4 and TRBJ1-1; TRBD1 might be the D (6 bases). Trimming took 3 bases from V and 0 from J, leaving 12 bases between them. CDR1 and CDR2 from the germline V gene are SGHNT and YYREEE (reference sequence). The CDR3 has 15 residues. The CDR3 coding sequence is TGTGCCAGCAGCTCCACGGACAGTCTGAACACTGAAGCTTTCTTT. Encoded protein: CASSSTDSLNTEAFF.

The gene calls are TRBV30 and TRBJ1-1; D remains unclear. Trimming pared 4 bases from V and 5 bases from J, leaving 14 bases between. Germline V gene data show CDR1 as GTSNPN and CDR2 as SVGIG (reference sequence). The CDR3 length is 13 residues. This chain's CDR3 is CAWTPQLGTEAFF. The CDR3 DNA is TGTGCCTGGACTCCCCAGTTGGGTACTGAAGCTTTCTTT.

This CDR3 reads CASSRGPDTQYF. For the CDR3, the DNA is TGTGCCAGCAGCCGAGGCCCAGATACGCAGTATTTT. J is TRBJ2-3 and V is TRBV5-8; D unclear. Germline V gives CDR1 SGHTS, CDR2 YDEGEE. This CDR3 is built from 12 residues. V lost 4 bases and J 4 bases, leaving 7 bases between the germline ends.

The chain is built from TRBV19 and TRBJ2-1; D not certain. Trimming took off 9 bases at V and 0 bases at J, with 12 bases between the two ends. The CDR3 has 14 amino acids. Germline V lookup: CDR1 LNHDA, CDR2 SQIVND (reference sequence). Here the CDR3 DNA reads TGTGCCAGCTCGACGTACATCTCCTACAATGAGCAGTTCTTC. Encoded protein: CASSTYISYNEQFF.

This rearrangement joins TRBV14 to TRBJ1-1; TRBD1 matches at 10 bases. This CDR3 comprises 17 residues. CDR1 and CDR2 (germline): SGHDN, FVKESK. V lost 4 bases to trimming and J lost 1 base; unmatched junction nucleotides: 9. CDR3 sequence reads: CASSRLTGGAGNTEAFF. CDR3 bases: TGTGCCAGCAGCCGGCTGACAGGGGGCGCCGGGAACACTGAAGCTTTCTTT.

The chain links TRBV28 to TRBJ1-2; possible D gene TRBD1, 5 bases. This CDR3 spans 13 amino acids. V lost 4 bases and J lost 4, with 10 bases in between. Germline CDR1 MDHEN, CDR2 SYDVKM. CDR3 loop: CASSYDSSYGYTF. In DNA, the CDR3 is TGTGCCAGCAGTTACGACAGCTCCTATGGCTACACCTTC.

This rearrangement joins TRBV11-3 to TRBJ2-1; the match to TRBD2 covers 7 bases. Per the germline V gene, CDR1 is SGHNT and CDR2 is YENEEA. The CDR3 is made up of 14 amino acids. Germline trimming cut 0 bases from V and 6 bases from J; bases unmatched to any gene: 2. The CDR3 DNA reads as TGTGCCAGCAGCTTAGATTCGGGAGGCAATGAGCAGTTCTTC. Encoded protein: CASSLDSGGNEQFF. Full variable domain (rest looked up from reference TRBV11-3 and TRBJ2-1): EAGVVQSPRYKIIEKKQPVAFWCNPISGHNTLYWYLQNLGQGPELLIRYENEEAVDDSQLPKDRFSAERLKGVDSTLKIQPAELGDSAVYLCASSLDSGGNEQFFGPGTRLTVL.

This clone was detected only once. The chain combines TRBV9 with TRBJ2-1; D is uncertain. The length of the CDR3 is 15 residues. CDR1 and CDR2 from the germline V gene are SGDLS and YYNGEE. V was shortened by 4 bases and J by 10 bases, with 21 bases between the two germline ends. CDR3 amino acids: CASSLARTVTAEQFF. The CDR3, as DNA: TGTGCCAGCAGCCTCGCCCGGACCGTGACCGCCGAGCAGTTCTTC.

The J gene is TRBJ2-1, the V gene TRBV6-6, with 8 bases lining up with TRBD1. V gave up 2 bases and J gave up 5 bases; unmatched junction bases: 5. Germline CDR1 reads MNHNY; CDR2 reads SVGAGI (reference sequence). This CDR3 region has 15 residues. CDR3 DNA: TGTGCCAGCAGTTACCCGGGACAGGTAAACAATGAGCAGTTCTTC. It codes for CASSYPGQVNNEQFF.

The V and J genes are TRBV6-1 and TRBJ2-3, with 9 bases that match TRBD2. The V gene end was trimmed by 2 bases and the J gene end by 2 bases; junction bases not matched to a gene: 5. This CDR3 contains 16 residues. Germline V gene lookup returns CDR1 MNHNS and CDR2 SASEGT. CDR3 sequence (DNA): TGTGCCAGCAGTGAAATGGTAGCGGGGGACACAGATACGCAGTATTTT. Its protein is CASSEMVAGDTDTQYF.

This chain joins TRBV30 and TRBJ2-1, with D perhaps matching TRBD2 (6 bases). The ends were cut back, 0 bases at V and 3 bases at J, with 12 bases in the middle. The CDR3 is 15 residues long. Germline V lookup: CDR1 GTSNPN, CDR2 SVGIG (reference sequence). CDR3 nucleotide sequence: TGTGCCTGGAGTGTAGGGACTGCCGTCTACAATGAGCAGTTCTTC. As protein: CAWSVGTAVYNEQFF.

The J gene is TRBJ2-3, the V gene TRBV6-1; 16 nucleotides align to TRBD2. The V and J ends lost 4 bases and 5 bases, in that order; junction bases with no gene match: 9. The CDR3 has 18 residues. Germline values: CDR1 MNHNS, CDR2 SASEGT. CDR3 DNA sequence: TGTGCCAGCAGTGCCGGGACTAGCGGGAGGGCCGGTAAAGATACGCAGTATTTT. It specifies CASSAGTSGRAGKDTQYF.

V usage is TRBV10-3 and J usage is TRBJ1-2; perhaps TRBD1 as D (5 bases). Trimming pared 7 bases from V and 2 bases from J, leaving 14 bases between. The CDR3 loop spans 14 amino acids. The germline V gene encodes CDR1 ENHRY and CDR2 SYGVKD. CDR3 nucleotides: TGTGCCATCACCCCGAGCGACAGAAACTATGGCTACACCTTC. Protein sequence: CAITPSDRNYGYTF.

The chain couples TRBV6-4 to TRBJ2-7; no firm D call. Between the trimmed V and J ends, which lost 3 bases and 0 bases, there was a span of 9 bases. The CDR3 consists of 14 residues. Germline V lookup: CDR1 MRHNA, CDR2 SNTAGT. CDR3 DNA: TGTGCCAGCAGTGAGAATGGCGGCTCCTACGAGCAGTACTTC. Amino acids: CASSENGGSYEQYF.

This CDR3 is CASSPEPGSLRDTQYF. Here the CDR3 DNA reads TGTGCCAGCAGCCCCGAACCGGGGTCCTTGCGCGATACGCAGTATTTT. The rearrangement links TRBV7-9 to TRBJ2-3; possibly TRBD2 for D (5 bases). This CDR3 spans 16 amino acids. Per the germline V gene, CDR1 is SEHNR and CDR2 is FQNEAQ (reference sequence). V lost 5 bases and J lost 6, with 21 bases in between.

The chain combines TRBV18 with TRBJ2-5, with 7 bases identical to TRBD2. Trimming cost V 4 bases and J 1 base; bases outside gene matches: 3. The germline V gene has CDR1 KGHSH and CDR2 LQKENI. The CDR3 totals 14 residues. DNA of the CDR3: TGTGCCAGCTCACGGGGAGGGGCCCAAGAGACCCAGTACTTC. Encoded protein: CASSRGGAQETQYF.

The V call is TRBV18, the J call TRBJ2-5; D is undetermined. The CDR3 is made up of 14 amino acids. The germline gives CDR1 KGHSH, CDR2 LQKENI. V lost 4 bases and J 1 base, leaving 10 bases between the germline ends. CDR3 sequence: CASSHEVTQETQYF. The CDR3 nucleotides read TGTGCCAGCTCACATGAAGTCACCCAAGAGACCCAGTACTTC. Full variable domain (missing parts from reference TRBV18 and TRBJ2-5): NAGVMQNPRHLVRRRGQEARLRCSPMKGHSHVYWYRQLPEEGLKFMVYLQKENIIDESGMPKERFSAEFPKEGPSILRIQQVVRGDSAAYFCASSHEVTQETQYFGPGTRLLVL.